This entry features one T cell receptor beta chain sequence. This beta chain slipped into a library made for alpha chains as a stray read, so its size is not meaningful. CDR1 is SGHRS, CDR2 YFSETQ, per germline. The germline V and J ends were trimmed by 3 bases and 2 bases, with 0 bases remaining between them. This CDR3 is built from 11 residues. Time point here: blood at routine non-recurrence follow-up after resection. The sequenced material consisted of unsorted whole RNA from tumor, nontumor lung or frozen PBMC. The data are from a study of spatial heterogeneity in lung cancer. Overall study: The average count in raw reads for each unique TCR and UMI combination exceeded eight appearances.

The library protocol tagged each TCR cDNA with a unique molecular identifier. TCRdb passed the 5' RACE reads through MiXCR, listing each CDR3 protein once. The data hold approximately 700 distinct CDR3 sequences, with about 67% observed a single time. This receptor was taken from a female donor with early-stage non-small cell lung cancer. V usage is TRBV5-1 and J usage is TRBJ2-1; D not certain. This material consisted of PBMCs, taken at follow-up. Written as DNA, the CDR3 is TGCGCCAGCAGCTCCTACAATGAGCAGTTCTTC. As protein: CASSSYNEQFF.